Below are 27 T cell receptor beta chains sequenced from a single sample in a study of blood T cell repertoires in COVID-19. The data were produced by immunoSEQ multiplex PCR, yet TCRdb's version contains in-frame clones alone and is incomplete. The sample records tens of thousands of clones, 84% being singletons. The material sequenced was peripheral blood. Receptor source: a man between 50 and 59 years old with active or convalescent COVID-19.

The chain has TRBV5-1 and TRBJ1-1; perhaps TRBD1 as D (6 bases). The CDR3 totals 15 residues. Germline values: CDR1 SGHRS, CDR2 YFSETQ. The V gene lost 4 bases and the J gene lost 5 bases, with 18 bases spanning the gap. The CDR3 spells CASSHLKQGPTEAFF. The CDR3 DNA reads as TGCGCCAGCAGCCATCTAAAACAGGGTCCGACTGAAGCTTTCTTT. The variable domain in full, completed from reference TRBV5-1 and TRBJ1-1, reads KAGVTQTPRYLIKTRGQQVTLSCSPISGHRSVSWYQQTPGQGLQFLFEYFSETQRNKGNFPGRFSGRQFSNSRSEMNVSTLELGDSALYLCASSHLKQGPTEAFFGQGTRLTVV.

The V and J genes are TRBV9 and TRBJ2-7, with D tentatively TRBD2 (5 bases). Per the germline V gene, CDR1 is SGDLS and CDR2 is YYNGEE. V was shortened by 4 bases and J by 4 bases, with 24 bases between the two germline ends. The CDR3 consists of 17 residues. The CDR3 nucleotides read TGTGCCAGCAGCCCTCATCCCGCGGGCCCACTTGGATACGAGCAGTACTTC. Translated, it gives CASSPHPAGPLGYEQYF. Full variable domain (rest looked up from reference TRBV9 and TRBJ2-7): DSGVTQTPKHLITATGQRVTLRCSPRSGDLSVYWYQQSLDQGLQFLIQYYNGEERAKGNILERFSAQQFPDLHSELNLSSLELGDSALYFCASSPHPAGPLGYEQYFGPGTRLTVT.

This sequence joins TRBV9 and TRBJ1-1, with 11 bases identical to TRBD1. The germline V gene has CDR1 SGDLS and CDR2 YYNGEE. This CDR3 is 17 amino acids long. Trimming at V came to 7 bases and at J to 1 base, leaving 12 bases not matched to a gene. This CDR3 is CASSPRGQGVGNTEAFF. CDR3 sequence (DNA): TGTGCCAGCTCCCCCCGGGGACAGGGGGTGGGGAACACTGAAGCTTTCTTT. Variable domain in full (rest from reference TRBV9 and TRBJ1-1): DSGVTQTPKHLITATGQRVTLRCSPRSGDLSVYWYQQSLDQGLQFLIQYYNGEERAKGNILERFSAQQFPDLHSELNLSSLELGDSALYFCASSPRGQGVGNTEAFFGQGTRLTVV.

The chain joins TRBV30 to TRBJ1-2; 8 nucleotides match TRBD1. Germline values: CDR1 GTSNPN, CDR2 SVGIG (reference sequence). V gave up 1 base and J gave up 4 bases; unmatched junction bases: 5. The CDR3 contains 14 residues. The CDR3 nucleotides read TGTGCCTGGAGTGCCCAAGACAGGGGCTATGGCTACACCTTC. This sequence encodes CAWSAQDRGYGYTF.

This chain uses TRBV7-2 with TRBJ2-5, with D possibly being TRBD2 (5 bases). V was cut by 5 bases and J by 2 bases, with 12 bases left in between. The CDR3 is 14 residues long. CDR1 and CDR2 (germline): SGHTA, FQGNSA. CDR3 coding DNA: TGTGCCAGCAGCCCCGGGGTGCTTCAAGAGACCCAGTACTTC. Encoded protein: CASSPGVLQETQYF.

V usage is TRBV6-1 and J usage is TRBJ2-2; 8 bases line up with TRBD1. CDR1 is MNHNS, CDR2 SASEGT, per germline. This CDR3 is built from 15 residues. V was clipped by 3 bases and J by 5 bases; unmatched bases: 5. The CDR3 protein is CASSEQGAPTGELFF. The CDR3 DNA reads TGTGCCAGCAGTGAGCAGGGGGCGCCTACCGGGGAGCTGTTTTTT.

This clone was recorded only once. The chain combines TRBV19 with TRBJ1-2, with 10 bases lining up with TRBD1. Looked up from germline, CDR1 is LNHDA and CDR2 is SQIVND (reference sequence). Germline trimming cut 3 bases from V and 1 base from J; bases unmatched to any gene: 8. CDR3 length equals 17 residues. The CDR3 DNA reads TGTGCCAGTAGTATTGGGGACAGGGGAACGATTAACTATGGCTACACCTTC. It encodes CASSIGDRGTINYGYTF.

In DNA form, the CDR3 reads TGTGCCAGCAGTTACTCGACTAGCGGGGGGTACAATGAGCAGTTCTTC. This gives the protein CASSYSTSGGYNEQFF. The V and J genes are TRBV6-2 or TRBV6-3 and TRBJ2-1, with 13 bases identical to TRBD2. Germline assignment: CDR1 MNHEY and CDR2 SVGEGT. V lost 0 bases and J lost 4; bases outside the gene matches: 0. This CDR3 region has 16 residues.

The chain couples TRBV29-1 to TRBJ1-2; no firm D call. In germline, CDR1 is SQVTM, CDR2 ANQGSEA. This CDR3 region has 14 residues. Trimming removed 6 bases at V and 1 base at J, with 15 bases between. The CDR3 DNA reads TGCAGCGTCTTAGGCGGCACCTATAACTATGGCTACACCTTC. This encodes CSVLGGTYNYGYTF.

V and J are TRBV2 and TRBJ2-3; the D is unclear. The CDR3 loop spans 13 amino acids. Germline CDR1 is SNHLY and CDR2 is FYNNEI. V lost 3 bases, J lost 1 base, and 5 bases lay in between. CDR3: CASSDLGTDTQYF. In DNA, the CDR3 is TGTGCCAGCAGTGACTTAGGCACAGATACGCAGTATTTT.

The CDR3 DNA reads as TGTGCCAGTAGTATCGGACAGGGGGCGAGGGAGACCCAGTACTTC. This gives the protein CASSIGQGARETQYF. V and J are TRBV19 and TRBJ2-5; 11 positions agree with TRBD1. Germline lookup yields CDR1 LNHDA and CDR2 SQIVND (reference sequence). The V gene end was trimmed by 3 bases and the J gene end by 5 bases; junction bases not matched to a gene: 5. The CDR3 is 15 amino acids.

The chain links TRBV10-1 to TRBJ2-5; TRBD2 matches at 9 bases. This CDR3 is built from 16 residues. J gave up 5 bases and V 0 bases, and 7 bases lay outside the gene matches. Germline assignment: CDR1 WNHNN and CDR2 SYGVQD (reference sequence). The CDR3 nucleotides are TGCGCCAGCAGTGAGTCGTCAGCGGGGGGCGGTGAGACCCAGTACTTC. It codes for CASSESSAGGGETQYF.

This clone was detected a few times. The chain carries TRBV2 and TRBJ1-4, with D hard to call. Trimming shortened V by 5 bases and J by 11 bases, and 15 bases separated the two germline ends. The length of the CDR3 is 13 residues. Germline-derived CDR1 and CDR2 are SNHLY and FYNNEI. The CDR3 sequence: CASSQNREGKLFF. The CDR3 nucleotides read TGTGCCAGCAGTCAAAACCGGGAGGGTAAACTGTTTTTT.

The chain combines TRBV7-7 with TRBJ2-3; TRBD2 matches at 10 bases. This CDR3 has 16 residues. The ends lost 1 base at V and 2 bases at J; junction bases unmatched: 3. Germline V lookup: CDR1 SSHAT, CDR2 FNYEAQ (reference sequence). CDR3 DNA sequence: TGTGCCAGCAGCTTAGGAGCGGGGGGGTTCACAGATACGCAGTATTTT. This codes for CASSLGAGGFTDTQYF.

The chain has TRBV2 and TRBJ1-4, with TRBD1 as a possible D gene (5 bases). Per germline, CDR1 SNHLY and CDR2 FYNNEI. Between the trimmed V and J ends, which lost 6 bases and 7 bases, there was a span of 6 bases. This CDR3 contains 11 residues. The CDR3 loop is CASRGLEKLFF. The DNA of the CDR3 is TGTGCCAGCAGGGGGCTTGAAAAACTGTTTTTT.

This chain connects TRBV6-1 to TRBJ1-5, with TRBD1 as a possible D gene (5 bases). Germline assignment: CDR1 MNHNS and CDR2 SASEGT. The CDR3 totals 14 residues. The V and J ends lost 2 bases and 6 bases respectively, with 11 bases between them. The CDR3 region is CASSELGRGQPQHF. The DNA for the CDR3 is TGTGCCAGCAGTGAATTGGGGAGGGGTCAGCCCCAGCATTTT.

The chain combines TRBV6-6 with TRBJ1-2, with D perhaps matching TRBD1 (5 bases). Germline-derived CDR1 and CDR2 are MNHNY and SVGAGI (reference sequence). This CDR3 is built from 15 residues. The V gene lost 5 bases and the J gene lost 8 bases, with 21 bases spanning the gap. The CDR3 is CASSLTATVYYGYTF. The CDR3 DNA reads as TGTGCCAGCAGTCTTACAGCGACAGTCTATTACGGCTACACCTTC.

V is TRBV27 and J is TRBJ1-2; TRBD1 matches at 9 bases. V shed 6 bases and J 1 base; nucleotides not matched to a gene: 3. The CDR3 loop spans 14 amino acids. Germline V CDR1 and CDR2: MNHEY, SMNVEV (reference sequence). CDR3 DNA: TGTGCCAGCAGAGGACAGGGGAATAACTATGGCTACACCTTC. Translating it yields CASRGQGNNYGYTF.

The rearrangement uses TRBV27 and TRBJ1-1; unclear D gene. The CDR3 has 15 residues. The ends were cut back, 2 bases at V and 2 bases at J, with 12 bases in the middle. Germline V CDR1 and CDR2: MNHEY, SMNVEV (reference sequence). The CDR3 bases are TGTGCCAGCAGTTTACGTCGTGGGAGCAACACTGAAGCTTTCTTT. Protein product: CASSLRRGSNTEAFF.

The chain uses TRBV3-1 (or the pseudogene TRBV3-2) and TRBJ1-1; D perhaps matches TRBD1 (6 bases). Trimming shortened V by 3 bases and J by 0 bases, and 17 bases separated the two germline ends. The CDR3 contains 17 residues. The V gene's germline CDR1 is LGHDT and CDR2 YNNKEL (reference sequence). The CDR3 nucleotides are TGTGCCAGCAGCCACCTTTCCGCAGGGGCAATGAACACTGAAGCTTTCTTT. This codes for CASSHLSAGAMNTEAFF.

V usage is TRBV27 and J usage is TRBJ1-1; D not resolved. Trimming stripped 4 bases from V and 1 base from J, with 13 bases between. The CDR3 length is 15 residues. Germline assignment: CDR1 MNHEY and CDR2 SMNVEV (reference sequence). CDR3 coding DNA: TGTGCCAGCAGTTCCCGCCGGGTTTCGAACACTGAAGCTTTCTTT. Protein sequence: CASSSRRVSNTEAFF.

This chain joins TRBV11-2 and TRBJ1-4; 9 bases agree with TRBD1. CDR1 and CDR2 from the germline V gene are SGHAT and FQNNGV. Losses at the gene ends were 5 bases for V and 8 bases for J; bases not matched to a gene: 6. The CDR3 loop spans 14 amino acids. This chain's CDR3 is CASSLTGGEEKLFF. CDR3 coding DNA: TGTGCCAGCAGCCTGACAGGGGGAGAAGAAAAACTGTTTTTT.

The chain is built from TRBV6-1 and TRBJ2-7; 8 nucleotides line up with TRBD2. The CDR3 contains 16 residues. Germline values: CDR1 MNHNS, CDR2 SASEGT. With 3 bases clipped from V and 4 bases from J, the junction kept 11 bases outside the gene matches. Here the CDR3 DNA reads TGTGCCAGCAGTGACTTTATACGGGGGGGCCGGTACGAGCAGTACTTC. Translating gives CASSDFIRGGRYEQYF.

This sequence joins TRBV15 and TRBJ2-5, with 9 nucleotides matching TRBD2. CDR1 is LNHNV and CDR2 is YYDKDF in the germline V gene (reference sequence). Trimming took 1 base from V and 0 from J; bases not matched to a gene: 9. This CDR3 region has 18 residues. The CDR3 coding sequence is TGTGCCACCAGCAGAGCCCAGCGGGGGGACCGGTACCAAGAGACCCAGTACTTC. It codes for CATSRAQRGDRYQETQYF.

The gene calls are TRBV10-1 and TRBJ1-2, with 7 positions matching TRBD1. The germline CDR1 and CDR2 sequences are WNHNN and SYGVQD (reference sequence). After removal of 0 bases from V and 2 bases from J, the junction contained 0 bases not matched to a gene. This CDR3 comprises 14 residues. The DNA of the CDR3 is TGCGCCAGCAGTGAGTCGGGACAGAACTATGGCTACACCTTC. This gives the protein CASSESGQNYGYTF.

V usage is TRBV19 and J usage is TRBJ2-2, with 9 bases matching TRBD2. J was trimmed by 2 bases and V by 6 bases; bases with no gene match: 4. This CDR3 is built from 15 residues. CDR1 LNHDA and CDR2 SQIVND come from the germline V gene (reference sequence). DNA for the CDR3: TGTGCCAGTAGACCGGGACTAGCCAACACCGGGGAGCTGTTTTTT. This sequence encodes CASRPGLANTGELFF.

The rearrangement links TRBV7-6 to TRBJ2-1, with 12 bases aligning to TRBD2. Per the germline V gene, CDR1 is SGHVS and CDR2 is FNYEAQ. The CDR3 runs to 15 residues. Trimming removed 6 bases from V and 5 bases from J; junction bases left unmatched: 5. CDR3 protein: CASSFLAGGNNEQFF. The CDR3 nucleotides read TGTGCCAGCAGTTTTCTAGCGGGGGGGAACAATGAGCAGTTCTTC.